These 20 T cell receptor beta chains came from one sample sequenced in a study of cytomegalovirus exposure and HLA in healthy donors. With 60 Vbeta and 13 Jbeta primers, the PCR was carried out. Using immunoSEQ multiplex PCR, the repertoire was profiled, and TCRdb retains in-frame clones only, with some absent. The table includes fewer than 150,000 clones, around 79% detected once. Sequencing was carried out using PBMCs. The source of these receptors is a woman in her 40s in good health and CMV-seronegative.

The CDR3, as DNA: TGTGCCAGCAGTTCCTCAACAGGGCGGCAGAACACTGAAGCTTTCTTT. This translates into CASSSSTGRQNTEAFF. The genes are TRBV28 and TRBJ1-1; the D gene is possibly TRBD1 (6 bases). This CDR3 contains 16 residues. Trimming left V 4 bases short and J 1 base short, with 16 bases between. Germline V lookup: CDR1 MDHEN, CDR2 SYDVKM. Variable domain in full (rest from reference TRBV28 and TRBJ1-1): DVKVTQSSRYLVKRTGEKVFLECVQDMDHENMFWYRQDPGLGLRLIYFSYDVKMKEKGDIPEGYSVSREKKERFSLILESASTNQTSMYLCASSSSTGRQNTEAFFGQGTRLTVV.

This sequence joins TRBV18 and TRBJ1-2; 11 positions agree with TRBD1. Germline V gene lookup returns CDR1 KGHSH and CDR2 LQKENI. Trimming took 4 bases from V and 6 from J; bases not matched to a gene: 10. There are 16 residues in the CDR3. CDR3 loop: CASSHSVGQGADGYTF. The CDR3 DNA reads TGTGCCAGCTCACATTCCGTTGGACAGGGGGCTGATGGCTACACCTTC.

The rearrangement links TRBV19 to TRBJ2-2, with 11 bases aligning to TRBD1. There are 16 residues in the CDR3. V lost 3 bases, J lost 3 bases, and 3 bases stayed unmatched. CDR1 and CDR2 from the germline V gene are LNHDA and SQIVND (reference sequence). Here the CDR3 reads CASSMAGQGDTGELFF. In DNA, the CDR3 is TGTGCCAGTAGTATGGCGGGACAGGGGGACACCGGGGAGCTGTTTTTT.

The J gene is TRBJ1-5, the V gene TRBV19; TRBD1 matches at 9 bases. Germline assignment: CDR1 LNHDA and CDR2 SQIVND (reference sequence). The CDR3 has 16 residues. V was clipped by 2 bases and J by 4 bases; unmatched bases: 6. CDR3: CASSIWDRDGNQPQHF. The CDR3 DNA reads TGTGCCAGTAGTATATGGGACAGGGACGGGAATCAGCCCCAGCATTTT.

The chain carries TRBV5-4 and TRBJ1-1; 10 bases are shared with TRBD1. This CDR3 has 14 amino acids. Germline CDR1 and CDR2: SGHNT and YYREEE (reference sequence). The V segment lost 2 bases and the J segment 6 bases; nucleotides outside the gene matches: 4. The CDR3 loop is CASSFDRGRSEAFF. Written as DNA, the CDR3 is TGTGCCAGCAGCTTTGACAGGGGGCGGTCTGAAGCTTTCTTT.

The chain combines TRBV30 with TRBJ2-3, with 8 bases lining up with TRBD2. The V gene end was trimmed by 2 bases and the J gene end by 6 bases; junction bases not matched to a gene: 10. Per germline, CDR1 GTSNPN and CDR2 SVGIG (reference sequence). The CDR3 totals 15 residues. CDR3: CAWSRNSGTGDTQYF. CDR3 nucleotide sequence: TGTGCCTGGAGTCGGAATAGCGGGACGGGGGATACGCAGTATTTT. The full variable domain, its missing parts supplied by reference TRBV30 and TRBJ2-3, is SQTIHQWPATLVQPVGSPLSLECTVEGTSNPNLYWYRQAAGRGLQLLFYSVGIGQISSEVPQNLSASRPQDRQFILSSKKLLLSDSGFYLCAWSRNSGTGDTQYFGPGTRLTVL.

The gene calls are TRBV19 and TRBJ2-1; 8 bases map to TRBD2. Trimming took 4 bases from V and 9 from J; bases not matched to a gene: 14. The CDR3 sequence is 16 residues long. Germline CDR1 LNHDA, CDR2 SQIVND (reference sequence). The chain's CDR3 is CASSRSGAAGAGEQFF. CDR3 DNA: TGTGCCAGTAGTAGGTCGGGGGCAGCGGGAGCGGGTGAGCAGTTCTTC.

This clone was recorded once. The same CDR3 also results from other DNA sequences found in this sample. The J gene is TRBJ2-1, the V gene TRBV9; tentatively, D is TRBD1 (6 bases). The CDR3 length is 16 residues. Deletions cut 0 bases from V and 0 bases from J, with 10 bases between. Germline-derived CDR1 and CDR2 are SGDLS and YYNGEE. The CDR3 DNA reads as TGTGCCAGCAGCGTAGGGGGGCTGAGCTCCTACAATGAGCAGTTCTTC. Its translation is CASSVGGLSSYNEQFF.

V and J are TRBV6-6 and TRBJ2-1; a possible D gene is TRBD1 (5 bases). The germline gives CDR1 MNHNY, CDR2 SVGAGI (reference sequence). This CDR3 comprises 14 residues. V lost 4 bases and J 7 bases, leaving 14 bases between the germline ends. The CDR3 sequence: CASSFGASGNEQFF. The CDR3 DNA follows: TGTGCCAGCAGTTTTGGGGCAAGTGGGAATGAGCAGTTCTTC.

The CDR3 region is CASSPGQQRNGYTF. The CDR3 DNA reads TGTGCCAGCTCTCCGGGACAGCAGCGGAATGGCTACACCTTC. This chain connects TRBV18 to TRBJ1-2; 7 bases fit TRBD1. Per the germline V gene, CDR1 is KGHSH and CDR2 is LQKENI. The junction had 10 bases not matched to a gene; V was cut back by 6 bases and J by 6 bases. The CDR3 is made up of 14 amino acids. The variable domain in full, with the rest retrieved from reference TRBV18 and TRBJ1-2, is NAGVMQNPRHLVRRRGQEARLRCSPMKGHSHVYWYRQLPEEGLKFMVYLQKENIIDESGMPKERFSAEFPKEGPSILRIQQVVRGDSAAYFCASSPGQQRNGYTFGSGTRLTVV.

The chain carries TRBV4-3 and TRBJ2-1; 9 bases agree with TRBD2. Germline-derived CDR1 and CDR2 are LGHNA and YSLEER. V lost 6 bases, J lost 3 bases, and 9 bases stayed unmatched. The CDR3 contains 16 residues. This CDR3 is CASRVRIAGDYNEQFF. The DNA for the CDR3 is TGCGCCAGCAGGGTCCGCATAGCGGGAGACTACAATGAGCAGTTCTTC.

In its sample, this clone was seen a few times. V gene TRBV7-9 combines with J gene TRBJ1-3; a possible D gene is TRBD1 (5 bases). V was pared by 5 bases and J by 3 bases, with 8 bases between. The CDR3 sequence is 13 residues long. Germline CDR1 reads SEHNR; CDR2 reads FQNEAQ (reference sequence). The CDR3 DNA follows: TGTGCCAGCAGCGCGACAGTTGGAAACACCATATATTTT. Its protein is CASSATVGNTIYF.

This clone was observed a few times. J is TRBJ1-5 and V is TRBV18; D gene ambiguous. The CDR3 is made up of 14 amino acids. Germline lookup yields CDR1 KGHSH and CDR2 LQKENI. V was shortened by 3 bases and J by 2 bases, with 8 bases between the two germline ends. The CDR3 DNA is TGTGCCAGCTCACCTGAGGCAGGCAATCAGCCCCAGCATTTT. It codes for CASSPEAGNQPQHF.

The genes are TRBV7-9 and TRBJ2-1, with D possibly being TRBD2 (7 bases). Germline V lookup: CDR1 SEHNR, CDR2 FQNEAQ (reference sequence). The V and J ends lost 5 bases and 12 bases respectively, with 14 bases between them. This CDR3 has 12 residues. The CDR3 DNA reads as TGTGCCAGCAGCCCGAGGGGGGGCCGGCAGTTCTTC. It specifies CASSPRGGRQFF.

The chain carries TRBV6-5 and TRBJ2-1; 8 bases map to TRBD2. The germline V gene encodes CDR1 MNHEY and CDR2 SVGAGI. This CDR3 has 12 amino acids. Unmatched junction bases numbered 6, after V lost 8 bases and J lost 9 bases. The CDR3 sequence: CASHTGGREQFF. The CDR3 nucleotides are TGTGCCAGCCACACGGGAGGGCGTGAGCAGTTCTTC.

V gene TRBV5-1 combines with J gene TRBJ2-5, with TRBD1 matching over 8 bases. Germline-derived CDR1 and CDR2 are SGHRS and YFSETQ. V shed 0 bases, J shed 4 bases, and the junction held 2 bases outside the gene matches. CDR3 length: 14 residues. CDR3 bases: TGCGCCAGCAGCTTGGGACAGGGGAGAGAGACCCAGTACTTC. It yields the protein CASSLGQGRETQYF. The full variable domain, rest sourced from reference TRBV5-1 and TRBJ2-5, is KAGVTQTPRYLIKTRGQQVTLSCSPISGHRSVSWYQQTPGQGLQFLFEYFSETQRNKGNFPGRFSGRQFSNSRSEMNVSTLELGDSALYLCASSLGQGRETQYFGPGTRLLVL.

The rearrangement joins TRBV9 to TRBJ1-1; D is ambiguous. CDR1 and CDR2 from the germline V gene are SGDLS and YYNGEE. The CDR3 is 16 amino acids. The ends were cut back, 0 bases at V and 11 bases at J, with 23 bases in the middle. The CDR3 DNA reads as TGTGCCAGCAGCGTAGGCGCAGCGCATGAAATCGGTTCGGCTTTCTTT. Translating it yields CASSVGAAHEIGSAFF.

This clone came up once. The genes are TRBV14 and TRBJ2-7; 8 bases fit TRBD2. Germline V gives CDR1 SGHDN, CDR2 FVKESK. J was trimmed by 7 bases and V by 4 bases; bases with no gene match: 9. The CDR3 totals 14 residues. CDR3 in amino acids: CASSLRTSRGEQYF. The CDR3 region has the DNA TGTGCCAGCAGCCTACGGACTAGCCGGGGGGAGCAGTACTTC.

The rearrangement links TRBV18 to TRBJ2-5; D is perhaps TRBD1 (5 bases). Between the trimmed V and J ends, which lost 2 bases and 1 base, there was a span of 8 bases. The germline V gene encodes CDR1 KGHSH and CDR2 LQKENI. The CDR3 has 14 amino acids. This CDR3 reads CASSPRGAQETQYF. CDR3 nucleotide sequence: TGTGCCAGCTCACCAAGGGGTGCCCAAGAGACCCAGTACTTC.

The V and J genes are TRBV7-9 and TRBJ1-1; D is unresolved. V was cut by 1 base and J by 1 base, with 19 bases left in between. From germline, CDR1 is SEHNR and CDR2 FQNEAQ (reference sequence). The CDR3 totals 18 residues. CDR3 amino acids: CASSLEVTAFRGNTEAFF. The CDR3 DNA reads TGTGCCAGCAGCTTAGAGGTGACGGCCTTCCGAGGGAACACTGAAGCTTTCTTT.